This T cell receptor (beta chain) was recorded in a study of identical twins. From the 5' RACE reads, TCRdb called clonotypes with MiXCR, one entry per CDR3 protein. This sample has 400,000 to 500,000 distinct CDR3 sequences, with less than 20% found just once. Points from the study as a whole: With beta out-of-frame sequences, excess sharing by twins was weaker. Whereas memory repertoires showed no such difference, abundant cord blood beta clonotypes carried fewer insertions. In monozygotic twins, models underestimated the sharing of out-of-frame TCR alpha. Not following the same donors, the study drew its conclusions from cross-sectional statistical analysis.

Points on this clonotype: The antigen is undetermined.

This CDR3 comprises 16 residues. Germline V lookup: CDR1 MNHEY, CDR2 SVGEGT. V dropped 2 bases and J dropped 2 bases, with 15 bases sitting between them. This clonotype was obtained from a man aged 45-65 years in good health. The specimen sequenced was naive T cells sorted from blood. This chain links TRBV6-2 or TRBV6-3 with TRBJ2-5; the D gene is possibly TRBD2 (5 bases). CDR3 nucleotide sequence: TGTGCCAGCAGTTACAGGCAGCGGCCCCTTCAAGAGACCCAGTACTTC. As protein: CASSYRQRPLQETQYF.